The sequence of this T cell receptor beta chain was determined in a study of lymphopenia after photon versus proton radiotherapy. Points from the study as a whole: Oligoclonal CD8+ Temra expansion after nadir drove photon patients' diversity drop. Post-nadir TCR diversity decline inversely tracked overall survival among those who died.

The CDR3 has 13 residues. Between the trimmed V and J ends, which lost 0 bases and 0 bases, there was a span of 3 bases. The germline gives CDR1 LNHNV, CDR2 YYDKDF (reference sequence). A remark on this clone: Its target is unknown.

Clones were sequenced by immunoSEQ multiplex PCR, and TCRdb holds only the in-frame ones, with some missing. The sample records about 53,000 clones, 83% being singletons. This sequence joins TRBV15 and TRBJ2-7; unclear D gene. Sequenced here: peripheral blood, sampled from a patient treated with photon-based radiotherapy. This TCR came from a man between 45 and 60 years old with gastric cancer. The CDR3 coding sequence is TGTGCCACCAGCAGAGATAACTCCTACGAGCAGTACTTC. It translates to CATSRDNSYEQYF.